The following is a T cell receptor beta chain sequence with its context. Its matching antigen is unknown. Sorted-subset replicate PCRs used 200 ng DNA, roughly 28,000 T cell genomes. Produced via immunoSEQ multiplex PCR; TCRdb's table is partial and in-frame only. The table has roughly 500,000 clones, less than 96% seen once. This entry comes from a study of shared clonotypes between healthy human individuals. The study, taken as a whole, reports: Read depth was anticipated to influence clonotype sharing among donors.

This CDR3 comprises 16 residues. Trimming stripped 4 bases from V and 8 bases from J, with 21 bases between. Germline V CDR1 and CDR2: KGHSH, LQKENI. The clonotype was recovered from a woman under 40 in good health. Sequenced: naive CD4+ T cells sorted from blood. Described subset: CD45RA+ positively selected. The rearrangement uses TRBV18 and TRBJ1-5; D might be TRBD1 (6 bases). This chain's CDR3 is CASSRNAGGLGKPQHF. In nucleotides, the CDR3 is TGTGCCAGCTCACGGAACGCCGGGGGGCTAGGCAAGCCCCAGCATTTT.